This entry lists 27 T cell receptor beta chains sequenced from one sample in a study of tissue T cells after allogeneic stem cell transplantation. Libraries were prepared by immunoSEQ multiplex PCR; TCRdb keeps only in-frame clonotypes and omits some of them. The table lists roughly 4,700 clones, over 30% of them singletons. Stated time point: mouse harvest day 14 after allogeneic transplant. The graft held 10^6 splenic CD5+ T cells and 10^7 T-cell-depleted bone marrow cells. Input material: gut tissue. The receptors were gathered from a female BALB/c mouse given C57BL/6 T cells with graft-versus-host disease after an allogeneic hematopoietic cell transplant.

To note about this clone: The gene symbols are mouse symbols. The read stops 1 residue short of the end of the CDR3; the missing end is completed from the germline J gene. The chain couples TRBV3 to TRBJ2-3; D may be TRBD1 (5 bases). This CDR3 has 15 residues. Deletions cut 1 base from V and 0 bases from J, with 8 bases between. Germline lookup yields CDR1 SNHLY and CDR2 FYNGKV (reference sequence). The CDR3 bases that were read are TGTGCCAGCAGCTTAGGGACAACTAGTGCAGAAACGCTGTAT. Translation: CASSLGTTSAETLY. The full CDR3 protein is CASSLGTTSAETLYF.

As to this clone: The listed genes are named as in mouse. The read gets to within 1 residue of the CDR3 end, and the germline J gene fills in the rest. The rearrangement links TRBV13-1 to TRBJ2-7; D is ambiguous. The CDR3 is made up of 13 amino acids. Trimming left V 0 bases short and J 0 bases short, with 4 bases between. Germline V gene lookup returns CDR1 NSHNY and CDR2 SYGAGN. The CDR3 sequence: CASSDDISYEQYF. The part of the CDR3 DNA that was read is TGTGCCAGCAGTGATGACATCTCCTATGAACAGTAC.

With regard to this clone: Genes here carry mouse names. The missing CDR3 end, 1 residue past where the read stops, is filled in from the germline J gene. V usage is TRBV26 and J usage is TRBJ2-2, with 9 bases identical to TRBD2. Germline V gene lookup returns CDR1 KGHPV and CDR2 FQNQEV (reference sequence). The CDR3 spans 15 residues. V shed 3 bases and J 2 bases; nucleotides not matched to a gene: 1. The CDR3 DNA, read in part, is TGTGCCAGCAGTCTCGGGACTGGGAACACCGGGCAGCTCTAC. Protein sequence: CASSLGTGNTGQLY. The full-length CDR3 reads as CASSLGTGNTGQLYF.

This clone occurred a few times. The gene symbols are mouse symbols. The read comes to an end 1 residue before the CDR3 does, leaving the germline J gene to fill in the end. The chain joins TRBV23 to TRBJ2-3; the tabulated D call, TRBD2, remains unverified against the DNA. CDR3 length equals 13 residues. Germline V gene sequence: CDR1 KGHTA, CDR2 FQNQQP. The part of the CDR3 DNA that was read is TGCTCCAGCAGACTGGGGGGTGCAGAAACGCTGTAT. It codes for CSSRLGGAETLY. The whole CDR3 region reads CSSRLGGAETLYF.

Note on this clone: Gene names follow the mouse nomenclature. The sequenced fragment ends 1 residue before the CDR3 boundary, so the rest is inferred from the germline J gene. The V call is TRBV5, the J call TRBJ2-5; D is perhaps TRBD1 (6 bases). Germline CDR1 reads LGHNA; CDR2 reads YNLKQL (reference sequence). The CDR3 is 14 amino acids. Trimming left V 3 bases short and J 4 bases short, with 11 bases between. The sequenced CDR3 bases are TGTGCCAGCAGCCACAGGGGAGGAGAAGACACCCAGTAC. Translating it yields CASSHRGGEDTQY. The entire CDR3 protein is CASSHRGGEDTQYF.

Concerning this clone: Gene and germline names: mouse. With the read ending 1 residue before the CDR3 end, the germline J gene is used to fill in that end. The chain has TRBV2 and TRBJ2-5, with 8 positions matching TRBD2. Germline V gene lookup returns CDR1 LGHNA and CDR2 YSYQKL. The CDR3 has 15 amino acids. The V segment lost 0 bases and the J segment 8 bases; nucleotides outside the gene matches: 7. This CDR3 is CASSQEGGGRGTQYF. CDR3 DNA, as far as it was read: TGTGCCAGCAGCCAAGAAGGGGGGGGGCGGGGCACCCAGTAC.

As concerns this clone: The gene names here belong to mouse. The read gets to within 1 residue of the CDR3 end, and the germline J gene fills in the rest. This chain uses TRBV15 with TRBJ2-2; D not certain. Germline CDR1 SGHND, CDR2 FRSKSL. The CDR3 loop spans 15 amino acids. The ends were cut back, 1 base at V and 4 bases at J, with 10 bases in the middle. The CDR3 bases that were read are TGTGCCAGCAGTTTAGAGGGAGGCCCCACCGGGCAGCTCTAC. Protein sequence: CASSLEGGPTGQLY. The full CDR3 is CASSLEGGPTGQLYF.

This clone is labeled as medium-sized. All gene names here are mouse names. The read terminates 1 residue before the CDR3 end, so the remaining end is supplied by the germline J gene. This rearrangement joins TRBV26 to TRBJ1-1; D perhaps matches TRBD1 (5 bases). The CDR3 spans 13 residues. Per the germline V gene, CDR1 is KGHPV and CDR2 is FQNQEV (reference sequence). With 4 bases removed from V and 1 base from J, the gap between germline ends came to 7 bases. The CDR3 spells CASSPQGNTEVFF. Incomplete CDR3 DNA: TGTGCCAGCAGTCCCCAGGGAAACACAGAAGTCTTC.

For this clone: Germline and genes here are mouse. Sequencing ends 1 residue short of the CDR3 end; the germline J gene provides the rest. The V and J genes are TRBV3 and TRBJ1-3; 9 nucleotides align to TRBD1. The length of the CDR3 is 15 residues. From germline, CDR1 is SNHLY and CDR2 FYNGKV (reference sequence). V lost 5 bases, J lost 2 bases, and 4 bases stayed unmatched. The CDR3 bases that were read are TGTGCCAGCAGCCTCCGGGACAGGGCTGGAAATACGCTCTAT. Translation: CASSLRDRAGNTLY. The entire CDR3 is CASSLRDRAGNTLYF. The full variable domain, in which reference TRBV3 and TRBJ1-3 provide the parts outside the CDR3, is GPKVLQIPSHQIIDMGQMVTLNCDPVSNHLYFYWYKQILGQQMEFLVNFYNGKVMEKSKLFKDQFSVERPDGSYFTLKIQPTALEDSAVYFCASSLRDRAGNTLYFGEGSRLIVV.

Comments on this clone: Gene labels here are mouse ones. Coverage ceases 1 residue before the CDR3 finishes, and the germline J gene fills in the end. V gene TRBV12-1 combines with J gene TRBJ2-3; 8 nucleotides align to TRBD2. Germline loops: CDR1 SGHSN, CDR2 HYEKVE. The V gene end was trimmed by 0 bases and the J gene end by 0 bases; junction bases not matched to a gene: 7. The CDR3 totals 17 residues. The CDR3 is CASSLRLGGTSAETLYF. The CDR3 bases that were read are TGTGCCAGCTCTCTCCGGCTGGGGGGCACTAGTGCAGAAACGCTGTAT.

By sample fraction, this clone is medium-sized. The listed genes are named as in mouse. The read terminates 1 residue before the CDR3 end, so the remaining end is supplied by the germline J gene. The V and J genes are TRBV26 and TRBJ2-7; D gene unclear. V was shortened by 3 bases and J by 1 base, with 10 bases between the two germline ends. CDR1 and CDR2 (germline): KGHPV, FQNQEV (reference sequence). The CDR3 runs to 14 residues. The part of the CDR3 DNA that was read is TGTGCCAGCAGTCTCCCTCCGGGGTCCTATGAACAGTAC. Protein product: CASSLPPGSYEQY. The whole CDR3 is CASSLPPGSYEQYF.

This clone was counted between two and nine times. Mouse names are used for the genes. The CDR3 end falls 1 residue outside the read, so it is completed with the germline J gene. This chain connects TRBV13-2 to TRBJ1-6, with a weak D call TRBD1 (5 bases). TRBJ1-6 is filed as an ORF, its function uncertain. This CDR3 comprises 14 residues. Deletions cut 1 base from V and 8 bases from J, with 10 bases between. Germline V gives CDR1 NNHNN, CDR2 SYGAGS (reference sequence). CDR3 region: CASGDRGGDSPLYF. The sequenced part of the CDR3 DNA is TGTGCCAGCGGTGATCGGGGAGGGGATTCGCCCCTCTAC.

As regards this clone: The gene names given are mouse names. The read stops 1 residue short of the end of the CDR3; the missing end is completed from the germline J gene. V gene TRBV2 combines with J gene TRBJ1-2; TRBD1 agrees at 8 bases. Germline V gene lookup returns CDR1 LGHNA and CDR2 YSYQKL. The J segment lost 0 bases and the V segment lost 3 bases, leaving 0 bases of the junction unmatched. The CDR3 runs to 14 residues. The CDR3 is CASSQGQANSDYTF. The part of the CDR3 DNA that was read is TGTGCCAGCAGCCAGGGACAGGCAAACTCCGACTACACC.

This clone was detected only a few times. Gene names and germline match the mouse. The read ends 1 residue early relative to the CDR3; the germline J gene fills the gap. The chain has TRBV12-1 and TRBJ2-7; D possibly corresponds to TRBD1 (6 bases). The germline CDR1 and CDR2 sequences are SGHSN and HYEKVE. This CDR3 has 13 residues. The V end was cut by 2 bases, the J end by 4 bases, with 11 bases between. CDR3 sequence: CASSPRTAYEQYF. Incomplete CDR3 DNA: TGTGCCAGCTCTCCCCGGACAGCTTATGAACAGTAC.

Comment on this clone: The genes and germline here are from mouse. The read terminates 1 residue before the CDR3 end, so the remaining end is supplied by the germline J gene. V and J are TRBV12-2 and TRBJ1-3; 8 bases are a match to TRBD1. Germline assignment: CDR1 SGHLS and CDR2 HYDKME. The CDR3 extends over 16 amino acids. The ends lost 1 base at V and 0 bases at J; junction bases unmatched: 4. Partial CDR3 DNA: TGTGCCAGCTCTCTAGGACAGGGTTATTCTGGAAATACGCTCTAT. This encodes CASSLGQGYSGNTLY. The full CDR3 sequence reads CASSLGQGYSGNTLYF.

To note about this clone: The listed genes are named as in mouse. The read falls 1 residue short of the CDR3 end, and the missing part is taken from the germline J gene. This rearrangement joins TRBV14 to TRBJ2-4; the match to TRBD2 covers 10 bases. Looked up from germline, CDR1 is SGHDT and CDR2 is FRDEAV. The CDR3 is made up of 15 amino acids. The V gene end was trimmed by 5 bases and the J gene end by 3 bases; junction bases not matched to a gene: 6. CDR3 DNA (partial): TGTGCCAGCAGGGACTGGGGGTGGTGGCAAAACACCTTGTAC. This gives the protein CASRDWGWWQNTLY. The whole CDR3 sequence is CASRDWGWWQNTLYF.

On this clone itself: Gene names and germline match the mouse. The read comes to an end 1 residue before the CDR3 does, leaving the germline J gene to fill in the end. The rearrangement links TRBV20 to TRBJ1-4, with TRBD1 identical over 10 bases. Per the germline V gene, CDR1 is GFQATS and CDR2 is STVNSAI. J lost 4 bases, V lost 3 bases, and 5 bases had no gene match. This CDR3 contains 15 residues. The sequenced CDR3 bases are TGTGGTGCTAGCTTCGGACAGGGGGTCAACGAAAGATTATTT. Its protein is CGASFGQGVNERLF. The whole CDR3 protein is CGASFGQGVNERLFF. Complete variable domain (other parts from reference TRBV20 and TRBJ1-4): GALVYQYPRRTICKSGTSMRMECQAVGFQATSVAWYRQSPQKTFELIALSTVNSAIKYEQNFTQEKFPISHPNLSFSSMTVLNAYLEDRGLYLCGASFGQGVNERLFFGHGTKLSVL.

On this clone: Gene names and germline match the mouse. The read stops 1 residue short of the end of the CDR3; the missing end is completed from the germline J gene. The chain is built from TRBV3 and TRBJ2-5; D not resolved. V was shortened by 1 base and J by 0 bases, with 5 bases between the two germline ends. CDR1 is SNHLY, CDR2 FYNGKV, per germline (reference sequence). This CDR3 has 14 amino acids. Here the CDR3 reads CASSLGINQDTQYF. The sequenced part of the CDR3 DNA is TGTGCCAGCAGCTTAGGAATTAACCAAGACACCCAGTAC.

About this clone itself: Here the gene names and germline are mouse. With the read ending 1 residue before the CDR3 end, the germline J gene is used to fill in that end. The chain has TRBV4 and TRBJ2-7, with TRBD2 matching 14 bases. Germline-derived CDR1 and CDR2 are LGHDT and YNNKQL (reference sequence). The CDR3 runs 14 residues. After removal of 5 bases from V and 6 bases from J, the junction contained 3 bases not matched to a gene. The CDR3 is CASSPGLGGREQYF. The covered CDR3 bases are TGTGCCAGCAGCCCGGGACTGGGGGGGCGTGAACAGTAC.

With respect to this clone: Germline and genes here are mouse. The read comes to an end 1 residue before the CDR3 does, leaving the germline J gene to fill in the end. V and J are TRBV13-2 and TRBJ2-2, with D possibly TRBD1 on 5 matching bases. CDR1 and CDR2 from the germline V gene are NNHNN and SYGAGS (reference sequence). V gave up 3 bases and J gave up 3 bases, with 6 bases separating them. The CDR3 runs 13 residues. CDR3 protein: CASGARDTGQLYF. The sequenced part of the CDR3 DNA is TGTGCCAGCGGTGCCAGGGACACCGGGCAGCTCTAC.

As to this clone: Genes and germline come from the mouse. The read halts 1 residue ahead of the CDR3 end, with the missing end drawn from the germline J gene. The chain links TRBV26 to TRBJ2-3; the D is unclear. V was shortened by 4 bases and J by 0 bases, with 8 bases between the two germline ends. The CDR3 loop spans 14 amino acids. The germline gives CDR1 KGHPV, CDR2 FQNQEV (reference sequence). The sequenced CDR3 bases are TGTGCCAGCAGTCGCACATCTAGTGCAGAAACGCTGTAT. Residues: CASSRTSSAETLY. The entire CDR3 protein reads CASSRTSSAETLYF.

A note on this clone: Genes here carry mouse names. This chain's CDR3 is CASSLAENTEVFF. CDR3 DNA (partial): TGTGCCAGCAGCTTAGCAGAAAACACAGAAGTCTTC. The chain uses TRBV3 and TRBJ1-1, with no clear D. The CDR3 end lies 1 residue beyond the end of the read and is filled in from the germline J gene. Germline V gene data show CDR1 as SNHLY and CDR2 as FYNGKV (reference sequence). The CDR3 totals 13 residues. The V and J ends lost 0 bases and 1 base respectively, with 3 bases between them.

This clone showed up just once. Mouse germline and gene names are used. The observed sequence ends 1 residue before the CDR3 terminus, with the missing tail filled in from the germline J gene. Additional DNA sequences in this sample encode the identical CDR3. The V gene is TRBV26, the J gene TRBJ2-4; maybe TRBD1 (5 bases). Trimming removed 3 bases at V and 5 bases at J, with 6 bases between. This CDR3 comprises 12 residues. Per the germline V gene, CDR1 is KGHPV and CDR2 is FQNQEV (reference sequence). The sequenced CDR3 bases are TGTGCCAGCAGTCTTCAGGGAAACACCTTGTAC. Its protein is CASSLQGNTLY. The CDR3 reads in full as CASSLQGNTLYF.

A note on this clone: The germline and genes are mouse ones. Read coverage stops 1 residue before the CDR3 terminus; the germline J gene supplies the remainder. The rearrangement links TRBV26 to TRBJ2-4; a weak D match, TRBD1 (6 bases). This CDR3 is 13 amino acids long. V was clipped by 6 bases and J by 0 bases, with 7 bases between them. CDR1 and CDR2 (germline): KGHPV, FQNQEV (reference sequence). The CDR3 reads CASSGTSQNTLYF. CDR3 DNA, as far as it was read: TGTGCCAGCAGCGGGACAAGTCAAAACACCTTGTAC.

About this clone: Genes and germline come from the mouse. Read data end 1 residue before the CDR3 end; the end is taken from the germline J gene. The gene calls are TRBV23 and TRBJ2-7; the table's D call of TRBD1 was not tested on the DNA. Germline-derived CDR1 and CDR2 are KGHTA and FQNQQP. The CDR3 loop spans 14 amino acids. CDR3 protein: CSSSQSGTAYEQYF. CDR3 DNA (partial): TGCTCCAGCAGTCAATCCGGGACAGCATATGAACAGTAC. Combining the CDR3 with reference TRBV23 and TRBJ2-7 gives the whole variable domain DAAVTQKPRYLIKMKGQEAEMKCIPEKGHTAVFWYQQKQSKELKFLIYFQNQQPLDQIDMVKERFSAVCPSSSLCSLGIRTCEAEDSALYLCSSSQSGTAYEQYFGPGTRLTVL.

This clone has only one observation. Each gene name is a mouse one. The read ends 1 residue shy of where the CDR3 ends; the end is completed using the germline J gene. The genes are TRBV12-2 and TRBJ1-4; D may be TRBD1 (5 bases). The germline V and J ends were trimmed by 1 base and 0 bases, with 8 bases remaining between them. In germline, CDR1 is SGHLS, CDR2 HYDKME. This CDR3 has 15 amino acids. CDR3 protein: CASSLGQLSNERLFF. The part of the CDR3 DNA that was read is TGTGCCAGCTCTCTTGGACAACTTTCCAACGAAAGATTATTT.

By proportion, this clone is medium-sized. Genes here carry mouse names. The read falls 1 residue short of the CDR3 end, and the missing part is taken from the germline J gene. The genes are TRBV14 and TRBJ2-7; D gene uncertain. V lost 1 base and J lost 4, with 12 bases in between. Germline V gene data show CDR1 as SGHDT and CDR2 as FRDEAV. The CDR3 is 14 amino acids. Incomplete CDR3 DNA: TGTGCCAGCAGTTTCCCGGGGAAGAATTATGAACAGTAC. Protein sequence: CASSFPGKNYEQY. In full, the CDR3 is CASSFPGKNYEQYF.